This T cell receptor (beta chain) was profiled in a study of T cell repertoires in cytomegalovirus infection. About the study: Well-studied HLA-B-restricted CMV epitopes were used in the study alongside recently identified HLA-C-restricted ones.

Worth noting for this clonotype: Its target is not known.

The germline V gene has CDR1 SGHTA and CDR2 FQGNSA. V was shortened by 7 bases and J by 0 bases, with 23 bases between the two germline ends. The CDR3 extends over 18 amino acids. Study-level points and caveats: Frequencies of public TCR beta families were cumulated, and this identified carriers of CMV plus the relevant HLA.

TCRdb passed the reads through MiXCR, listing each CDR3 protein once. The sample holds about 500,000 distinct CDR3 sequences; 25% to 35% are singletons and the top ten take roughly 15%. This TCR came from a human donor in good health (CMV status not recorded). Some clones in this sample may be carry-over from other donors' samples. Sequenced here: cultured PBMCs, sampled from culture after CMV antigen stimulation. V gene TRBV7-2 combines with J gene TRBJ2-3; no clear D. The CDR3 reads CASTTSGRRTSSTDTQYF. CDR3 coding DNA: TGTGCCAGCACCACCTCCGGACGGAGAACTTCTAGCACAGATACGCAGTATTTT. The full variable domain, completed using reference TRBV7-2 and TRBJ2-3, is GAGVSQSPSNKVTEKGKDVELRCDPISGHTALYWYRQSLGQGLEFLIYFQGNSAPDKSGLPSDRFSAERTGGSVSTLTIQRTQQEDSAVYLCASTTSGRRTSSTDTQYFGPGTRLTVL.